This T cell receptor beta chain comes out of a study of CD8+ T cells in alopecia areata. Study-level results: Scalp data also include sequences from resident alphabeta T cells of normal skin.

Sample treatment: oral pan-JAK inhibitor, 5-10 mg twice daily. This clone was seen a few times. Its antigen is not identified. Other DNA sequences in the same sample also yield this CDR3. Once RNA had been extracted, it was reverse transcribed into cDNA to act as the sequencing template. Libraries were prepared by immunoSEQ multiplex PCR; TCRdb keeps only in-frame clonotypes and omits some of them. This table holds about 270,000 clones, 45% to 70% found once. Trimming removed 6 bases at V and 0 bases at J, with 4 bases between. The CDR3 length is 12 residues. From germline, CDR1 is SNHLY and CDR2 FYNNEI.

The sample here was CD4+ T cells sorted from blood, taken around week 53, from a patient treated with tofacitinib. The sequence was obtained from a human donor with alopecia areata. V gene TRBV2 combines with J gene TRBJ2-3, with D hard to call. The CDR3 DNA follows: TGTGCCAGCAGCGATAGCACAGATACGCAGTATTTT. Its protein is CASSDSTDTQYF.